This T cell receptor beta chain derives from a study of cytomegalovirus exposure and HLA in healthy donors. About the research overall: Researchers found that around 80% of a few hundred genotyped donors fell within the Caucasian-associated ancestry cluster. Study-level findings and limits: Researchers reported in a later analysis that a missense DCLRE1C variant was tied to TCR beta V- and J-gene trimming.

Notes on this clone: Its target is not known.

CDR1 and CDR2 (germline): SGHNT, YYREEE (reference sequence). The CDR3 length is 13 residues. V gave up 2 bases and J gave up 1 base, with 6 bases separating them. Primers: 60 Vbeta forward and 13 Jbeta reverse. TCRdb's table, derived via immunoSEQ multiplex PCR, lists solely in-frame clones and lacks some. The ten top clones account for roughly 20%, within a sample of 20,000 to 25,000 clones. This sequence was found in a man in his 60s in good health and CMV-seropositive. The sequenced sample was PBMCs. This chain links TRBV5-4 with TRBJ2-5; the D is unclear. In DNA, the CDR3 is TGTGCCAGCAGCTTAAGACTCCAAGAGACCCAGTACTTC. This gives the protein CASSLRLQETQYF. The whole variable domain, remainder taken from reference TRBV5-4 and TRBJ2-5, is ETGVTQSPTHLIKTRGQQVTLRCSSQSGHNTVSWYQQALGQGPQFIFQYYREEENGRGNFPPRFSGLQFPNYSSELNVNALELDDSALYLCASSLRLQETQYFGPGTRLLVL.